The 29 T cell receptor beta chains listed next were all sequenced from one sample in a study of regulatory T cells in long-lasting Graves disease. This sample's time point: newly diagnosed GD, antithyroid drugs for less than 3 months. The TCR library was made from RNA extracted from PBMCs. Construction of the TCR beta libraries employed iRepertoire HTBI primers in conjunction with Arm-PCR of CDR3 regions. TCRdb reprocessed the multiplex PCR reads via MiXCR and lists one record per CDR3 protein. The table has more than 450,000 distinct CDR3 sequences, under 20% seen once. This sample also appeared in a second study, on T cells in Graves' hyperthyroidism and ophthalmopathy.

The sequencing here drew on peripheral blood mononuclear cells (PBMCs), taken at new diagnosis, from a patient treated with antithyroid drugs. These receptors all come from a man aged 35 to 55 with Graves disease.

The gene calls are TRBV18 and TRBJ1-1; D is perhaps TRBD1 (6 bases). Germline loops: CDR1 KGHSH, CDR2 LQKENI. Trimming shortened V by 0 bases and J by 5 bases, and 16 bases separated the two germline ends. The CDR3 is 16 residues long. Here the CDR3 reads CASSPPRGPQGTEAFF. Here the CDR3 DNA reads TGTGCCAGCTCACCACCGCGGGGTCCGCAGGGGACTGAAGCTTTCTTT.

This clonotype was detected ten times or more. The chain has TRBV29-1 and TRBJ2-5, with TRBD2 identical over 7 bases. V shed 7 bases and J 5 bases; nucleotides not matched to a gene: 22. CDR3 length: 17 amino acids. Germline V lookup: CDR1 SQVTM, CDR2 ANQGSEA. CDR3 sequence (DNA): TGCAGCGCCCGGTTAATCTCTCTGGGCGGGAGAAGTGAGACCCAGTACTTC. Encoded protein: CSARLISLGGRSETQYF. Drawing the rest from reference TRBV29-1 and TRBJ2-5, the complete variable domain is SAVISQKPSRDICQRGTSLTIQCQVDSQVTMMFWYRQQPGQSLTLIATANQGSEATYESGFVIDKFPISRPNLTFSTLTVSNMSPEDSSIYLCSARLISLGGRSETQYFGPGTRLLVL.

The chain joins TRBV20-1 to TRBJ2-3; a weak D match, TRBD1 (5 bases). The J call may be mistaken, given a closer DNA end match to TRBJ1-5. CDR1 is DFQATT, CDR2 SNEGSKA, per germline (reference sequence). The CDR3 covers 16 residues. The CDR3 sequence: CSARDGSGGSFNTQHF. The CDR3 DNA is TGCAGTGCTAGAGATGGGAGCGGGGGTAGTTTTAACACGCAGCATTTT.

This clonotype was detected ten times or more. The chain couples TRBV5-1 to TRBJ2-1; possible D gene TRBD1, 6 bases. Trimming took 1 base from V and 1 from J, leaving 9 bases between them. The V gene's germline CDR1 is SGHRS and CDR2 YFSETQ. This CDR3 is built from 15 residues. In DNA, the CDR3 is TGCGCCAGCAGCTTGACAGGGCCTTCCTACAATGAGCAGTTCTTC. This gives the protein CASSLTGPSYNEQFF.

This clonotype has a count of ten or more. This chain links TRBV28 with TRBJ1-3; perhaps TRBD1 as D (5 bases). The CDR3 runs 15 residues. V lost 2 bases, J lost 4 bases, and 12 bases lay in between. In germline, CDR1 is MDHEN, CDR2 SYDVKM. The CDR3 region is CASSLPGSAGNTIYF. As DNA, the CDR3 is TGTGCCAGCAGTTTACCAGGGTCTGCCGGAAACACCATATATTTT.

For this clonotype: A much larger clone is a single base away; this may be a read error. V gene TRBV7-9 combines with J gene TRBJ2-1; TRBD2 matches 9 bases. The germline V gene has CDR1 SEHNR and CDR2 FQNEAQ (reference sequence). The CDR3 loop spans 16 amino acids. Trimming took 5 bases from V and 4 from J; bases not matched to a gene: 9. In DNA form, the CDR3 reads TGTGCCAGCAGCCCCCAGGGACTAGCAAAATACAATGAGCAGTTCTTC. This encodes CASSPQGLAKYNEQFF. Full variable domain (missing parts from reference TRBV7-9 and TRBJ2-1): DTGVSQNPRHKITKRGQNVTFRCDPISEHNRLYWYRQTLGQGPEFLTYFQNEAQLEKSRLLSDRFSAERPKGSFSTLEIQRTEQGDSAMYLCASSPQGLAKYNEQFFGPGTRLTVL.

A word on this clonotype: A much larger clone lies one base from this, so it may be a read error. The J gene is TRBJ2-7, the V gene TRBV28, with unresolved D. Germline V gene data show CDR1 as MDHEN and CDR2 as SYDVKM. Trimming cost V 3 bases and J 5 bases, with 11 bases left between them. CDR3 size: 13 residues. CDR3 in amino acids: CASSLGPEDEQYF. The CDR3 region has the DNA TGTGCCAGCAGTTTGGGTCCGGAAGACGAGCAGTACTTC.

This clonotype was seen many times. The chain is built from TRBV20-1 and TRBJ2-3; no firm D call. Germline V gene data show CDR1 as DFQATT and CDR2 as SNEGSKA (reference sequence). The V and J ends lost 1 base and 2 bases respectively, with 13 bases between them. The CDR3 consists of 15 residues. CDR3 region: CSARVYPANTDTQYF. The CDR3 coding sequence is TGCAGTGCTAGAGTTTATCCGGCGAACACAGATACGCAGTATTTT.

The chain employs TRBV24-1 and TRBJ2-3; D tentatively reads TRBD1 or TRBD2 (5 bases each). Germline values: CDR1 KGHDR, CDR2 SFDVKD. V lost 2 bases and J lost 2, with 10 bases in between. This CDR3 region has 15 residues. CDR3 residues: CATSDSSGATDTQYF. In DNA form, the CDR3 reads TGTGCCACCAGTGATTCCTCCGGGGCCACAGATACGCAGTATTTT.

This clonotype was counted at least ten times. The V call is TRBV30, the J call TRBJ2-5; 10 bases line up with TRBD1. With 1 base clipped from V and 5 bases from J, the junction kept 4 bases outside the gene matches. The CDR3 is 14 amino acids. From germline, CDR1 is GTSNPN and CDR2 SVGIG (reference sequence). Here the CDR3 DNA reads TGTGCCTGGAGTGGGACAGGGGGACGCGAGACCCAGTACTTC. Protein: CAWSGTGGRETQYF.

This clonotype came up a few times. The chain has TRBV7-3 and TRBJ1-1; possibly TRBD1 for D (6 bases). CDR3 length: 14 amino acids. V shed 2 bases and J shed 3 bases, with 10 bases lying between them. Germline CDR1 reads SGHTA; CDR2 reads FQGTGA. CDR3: CASSLGGQYTEAFF. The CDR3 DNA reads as TGTGCCAGCAGCTTAGGGGGACAATACACTGAAGCTTTCTTT.

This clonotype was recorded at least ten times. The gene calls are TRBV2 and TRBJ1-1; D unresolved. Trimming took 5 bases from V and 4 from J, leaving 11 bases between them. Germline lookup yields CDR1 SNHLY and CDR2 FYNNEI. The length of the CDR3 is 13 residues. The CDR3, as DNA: TGTGCCAGCAGTCCACTTCTTGGCACTGAAGCTTTCTTT. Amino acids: CASSPLLGTEAFF.

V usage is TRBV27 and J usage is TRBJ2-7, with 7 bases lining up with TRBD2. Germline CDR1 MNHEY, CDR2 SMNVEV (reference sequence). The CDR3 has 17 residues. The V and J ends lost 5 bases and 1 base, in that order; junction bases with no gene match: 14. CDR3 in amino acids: CASSRGVMAGASYEQYF. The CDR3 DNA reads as TGTGCCAGCAGTCGGGGGGTCATGGCGGGAGCGTCCTACGAGCAGTACTTC.

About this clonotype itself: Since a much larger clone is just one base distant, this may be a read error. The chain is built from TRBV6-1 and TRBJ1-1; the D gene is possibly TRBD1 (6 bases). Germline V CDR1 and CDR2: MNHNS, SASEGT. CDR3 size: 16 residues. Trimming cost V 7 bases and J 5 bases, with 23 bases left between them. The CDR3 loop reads CASNFGTPQRGTEAFF. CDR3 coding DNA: TGTGCCAGCAACTTCGGGACACCCCAACGGGGTACTGAAGCTTTCTTT.

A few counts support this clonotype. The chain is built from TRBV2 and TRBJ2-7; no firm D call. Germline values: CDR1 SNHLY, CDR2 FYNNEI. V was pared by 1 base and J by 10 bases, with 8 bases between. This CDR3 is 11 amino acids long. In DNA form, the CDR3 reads TGTGCCAGCAGTGAAGACTTCTCTCAGTACTTC. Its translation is CASSEDFSQYF.

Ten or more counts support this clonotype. CDR3 amino acids: CASSIGGRGTDTQYF. Written as DNA, the CDR3 is TGTGCCAGTAGTATAGGCGGGAGGGGCACAGATACGCAGTATTTT. The chain uses TRBV19 and TRBJ2-3; 9 bases fit TRBD2. CDR3 length: 15 amino acids. Trimming at V came to 1 base and at J to 1 base, leaving 0 bases not matched to a gene. Germline values: CDR1 LNHDA, CDR2 SQIVND (reference sequence).

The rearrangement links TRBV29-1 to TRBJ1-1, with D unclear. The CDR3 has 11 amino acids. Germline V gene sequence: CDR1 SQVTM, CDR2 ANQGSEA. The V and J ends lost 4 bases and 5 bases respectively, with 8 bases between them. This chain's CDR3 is CSVGSGTEAFF. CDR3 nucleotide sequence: TGCAGCGTTGGGTCCGGAACTGAAGCTTTCTTT.

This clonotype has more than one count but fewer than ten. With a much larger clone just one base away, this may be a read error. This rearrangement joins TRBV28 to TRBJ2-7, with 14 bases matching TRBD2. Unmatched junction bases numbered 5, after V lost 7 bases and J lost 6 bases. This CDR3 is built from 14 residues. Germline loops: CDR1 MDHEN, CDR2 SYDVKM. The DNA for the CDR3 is TGTGCCAGCACCTTAGGGACTAGCGGGAGCGAGCAGTACTTC. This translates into CASTLGTSGSEQYF. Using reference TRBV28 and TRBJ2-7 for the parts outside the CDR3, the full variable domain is DVKVTQSSRYLVKRTGEKVFLECVQDMDHENMFWYRQDPGLGLRLIYFSYDVKMKEKGDIPEGYSVSREKKERFSLILESASTNQTSMYLCASTLGTSGSEQYFGPGTRLTVT.

CDR3 nucleotide sequence: TGTGCCGTCTTGGGGAGCTCCTACAATGAGCAGTTCTTC. It specifies CAVLGSSYNEQFF. The V and J genes are TRBV12-3 or TRBV12-4 and TRBJ2-1; tentative D call: TRBD2 (5 bases). CDR3 size: 13 residues. V lost 11 bases to trimming and J lost 0 bases, with 11 bases between them.

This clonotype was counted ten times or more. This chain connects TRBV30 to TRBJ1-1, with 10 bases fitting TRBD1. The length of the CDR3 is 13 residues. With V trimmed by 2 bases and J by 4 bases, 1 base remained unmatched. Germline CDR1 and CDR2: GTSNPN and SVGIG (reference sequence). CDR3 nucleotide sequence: TGTGCCTGGAGTAGGGACAGGGGCACTGAAGCTTTCTTT. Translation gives CAWSRDRGTEAFF.

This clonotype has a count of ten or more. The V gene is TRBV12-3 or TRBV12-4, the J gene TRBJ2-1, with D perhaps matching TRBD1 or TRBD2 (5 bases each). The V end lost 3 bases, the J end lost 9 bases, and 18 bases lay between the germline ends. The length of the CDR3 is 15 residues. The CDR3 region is CASSLKKGWAGEQFF. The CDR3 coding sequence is TGTGCCAGCAGTTTGAAGAAGGGGTGGGCGGGTGAGCAGTTCTTC.

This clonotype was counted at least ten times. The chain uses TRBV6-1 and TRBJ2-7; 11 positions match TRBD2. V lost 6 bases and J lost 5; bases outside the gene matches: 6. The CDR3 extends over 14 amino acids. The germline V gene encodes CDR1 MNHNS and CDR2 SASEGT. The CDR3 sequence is CASSTSGSAHEQYF. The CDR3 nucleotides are TGTGCCAGCAGCACTAGCGGGAGTGCCCACGAGCAGTACTTC.

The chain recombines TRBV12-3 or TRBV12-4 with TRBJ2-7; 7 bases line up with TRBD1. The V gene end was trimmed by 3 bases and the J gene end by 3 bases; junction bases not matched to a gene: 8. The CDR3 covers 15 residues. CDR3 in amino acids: CASSLSLDRVYEQYF. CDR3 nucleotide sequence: TGTGCCAGCAGTTTGTCCCTCGACAGGGTCTACGAGCAGTACTTC.

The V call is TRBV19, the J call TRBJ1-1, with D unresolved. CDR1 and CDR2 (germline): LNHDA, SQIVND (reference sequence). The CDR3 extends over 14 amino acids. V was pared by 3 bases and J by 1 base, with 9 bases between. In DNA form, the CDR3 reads TGTGCCAGTAGTATGTTGAGAACGAACACTGAAGCTTTCTTT. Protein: CASSMLRTNTEAFF.

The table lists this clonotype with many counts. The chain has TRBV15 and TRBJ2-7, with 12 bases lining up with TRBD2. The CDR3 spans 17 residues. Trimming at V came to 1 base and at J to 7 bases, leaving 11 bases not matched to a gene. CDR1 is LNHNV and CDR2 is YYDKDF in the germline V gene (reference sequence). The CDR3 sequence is CATSRAGLAGRSGEQYF. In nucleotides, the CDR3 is TGTGCCACCAGCAGAGCGGGACTAGCGGGTCGTTCAGGGGAGCAGTACTTC.

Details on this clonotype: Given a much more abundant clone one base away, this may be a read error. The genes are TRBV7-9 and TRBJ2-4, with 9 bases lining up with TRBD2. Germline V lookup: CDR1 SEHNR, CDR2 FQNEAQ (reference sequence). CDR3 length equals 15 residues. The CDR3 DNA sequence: TGTGCCGGCAGCTTGCTGACTAGCGGAAAAAACATTCAGTACTTC. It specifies CAGSLLTSGKNIQYF.

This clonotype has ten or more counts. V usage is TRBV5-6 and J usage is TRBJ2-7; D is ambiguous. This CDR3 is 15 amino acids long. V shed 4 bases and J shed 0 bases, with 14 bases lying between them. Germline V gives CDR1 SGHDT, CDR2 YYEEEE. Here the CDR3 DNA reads TGTGCCAGCAGCCCAGGACGGAAGTTCTCCTACGAGCAGTACTTC. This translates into CASSPGRKFSYEQYF.

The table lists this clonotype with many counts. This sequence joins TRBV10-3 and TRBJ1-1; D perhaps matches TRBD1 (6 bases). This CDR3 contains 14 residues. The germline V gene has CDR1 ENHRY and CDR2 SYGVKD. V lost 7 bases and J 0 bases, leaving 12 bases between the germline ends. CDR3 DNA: TGTGCCATCAAGGACAGCAGTATGAACACTGAAGCTTTCTTT. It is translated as CAIKDSSMNTEAFF.

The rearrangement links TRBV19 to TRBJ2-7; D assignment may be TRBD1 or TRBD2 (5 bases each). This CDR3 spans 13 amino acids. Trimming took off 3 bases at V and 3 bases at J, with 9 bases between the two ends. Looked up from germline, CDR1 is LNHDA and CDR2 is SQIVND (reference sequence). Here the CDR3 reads CASSMRGVYEQYF. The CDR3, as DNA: TGTGCCAGTAGTATGAGGGGTGTCTACGAGCAGTACTTC.